A single TCR beta chain is shown here with its context. The antigen it recognizes is unknown. Per-base qualities were not stored, and no clone one base away is much larger. The sample originates from a study of cytomegalovirus exposure and HLA in healthy donors (dated by TCRdb to 2017 to 2019). Regarding the research as a whole: An earlier analysis of some 500 of the donors reported about 290 Gb of sequence data and around 120 million unique TCR beta sequences from 150 million to 200 million T cells. An early release covering more than 500 HLA-typed donors comprised roughly 300 gigabases of sequencing data and around 85 million unique TCR sequences. Among the roughly 400 genotyped donors, roughly 80% belonged to the genetic ancestry cluster associated with self-reported Caucasian donors. The study was designed to test whether signatures of past pathogen exposure could be identified by cataloging public T cell receptors. Using immunosequencing, the study profiled T cell repertoires from fewer than 700 subjects and related those repertoires to cytomegalovirus serostatus. In addition to the first cohort of 650 to 800 subjects, a separate validation cohort of approximately 120 different subjects was used. High-throughput TCR immunosequencing, statistical association of individual TCRs with disease status, and machine learning were combined to predict cytomegalovirus infection status. A later analysis re-examined previously published TCR beta repertoires from more than 550 donors and added high-resolution HLA genotyping to investigate patterns of TCR occurrence. In the later analysis, no new phenotypic data were used to find candidate immune exposures; instead, reliance was placed on TCR beta sequences and their occurrence across donors. To decide whether each TCR beta V gene segment behaved as functional or pseudogenic, an earlier analysis of some 570 of the donors relied on high-throughput TCR beta sequencing. Donor age, sex, ethnicity and CMV serostatus were compiled together with the repertoire data. A later genetic analysis used genome-wide SNP genotypes for about three fifths of the 666 donors, treating that subset as a discovery cohort. Every discovery cohort repertoire had been produced on one sequencing platform. Class I and class II HLA loci were covered by the typing at four-digit resolution. The number of typed donors differed by locus: about 620-640 for A, B, C, DRB1 and DQB1; 500 to 550 for DQA1; approximately 600 for DPA1; and approximately 450 for DPB1. Roughly 5 DR-DQ haplotypes were handled as single units for association and clustering, since linkage in the cohort was strong. Across about 370 genotyped donors of the cohort, an average of approximately 200,000 unique TCR beta nucleotide sequences per donor were sequenced, and around 19% of those sequences were non-productive.

The CDR3 spans 12 residues, from the cysteine through the phenylalanine. The kept DNA is CDR3 alone, 36 bases in frame from the first base. The germline V gene yields MNHNS for CDR1 and SASEGT for CDR2. Clipping removes 5 bases from V and 9 bases from J, with 4 as the unmatched junction base count. Study-level results and caveats: Across donors, most TCR sequences were observed very rarely, whereas some public TCRs were present in many individuals. The authors suggested that the approach could potentially be extended to other disease states and immunological phenotypes. A further reported finding was that TCR beta sequences accurately predicted the HLA-A and HLA-B alleles for most subjects in the first cohort. The classifier was reported to diagnose cytomegalovirus status with high specificity and sensitivity in both the original and validation cohorts. In a later analysis, several top co-occurrence clusters were reported to appear linked to parvovirus B19, influenza, CMV and Epstein-Barr virus. Linkage disequilibrium might explain the correlated functional status among segregating V segments, but an unknown experimental factor could not be excluded. The presence/absence analyses assumed that sequencing depth was roughly uniform across donors, and that assumption may not be true. This cohort had only TCR beta chains sequenced, and the lack of alpha or paired-chain data limited which features could be detected. According to a later analysis, TCR association rates differed among HLA loci, with DRB1 alleles showing the most associated TCRs and HLA-C alleles showing the fewest. Compared with equally common non-associated chains, HLA-associated TCR beta chains in a later analysis were more clonally expanded and had lower generation probabilities. In vitro tests confirmed that a few of the cytomegalovirus-associated TCR beta chains recognize cytomegalovirus antigens. A cluster of highly shared sequence variants was judged likely to represent a technical artifact of the sequencing pipeline. Immune exposure information for the cohort was limited to CMV serostatus. In a later analysis, around 17,000 TCR beta sequences were associated with specific HLA alleles at a false discovery rate of 0.05. Compared with the roughly 710-donor mean, donors in an Asian-associated ancestry cluster had fewer N-insertions in productive TCRs, according to a later genetic analysis. V-gene and J-gene trimming of TCR beta chains was associated with a missense DCLRE1C variant in a later genetic analysis, and the association was replicated in an independent cohort. The earlier analysis of about 600 of the donors excluded approximately 17 rarely observed V segments, including chromosome 9 orphons, because counts were too low. HLA typing was unavailable for some donors at each locus, so association tests used only the typed subset. The study gave a list of about 170 TCR beta chains associated with cytomegalovirus. Some IMGT-functional V segments, including TRBV6-2 and TRBV6-3, could not be told apart with the 87-base-pair reads, so those segments were excluded. In an earlier analysis of about 550 of the donors, most TCR beta V segments were observed in productive rearrangements about 87% or about 30% of the time, broadly matching IMGT annotations. When HLA alleles, especially DR and DQ, strongly co-occurred, attributing TCR associations to individual alleles was difficult. In a later analysis, most CMV-associated TCR beta chains were found to appear HLA-restricted, with HLA associations seemingly driven largely by CMV exposure.

The library was built by means of the immunoSEQ multiplex PCR assay. For the multiplex PCR, a mixture combining 60 forward primers for TCR Vbeta segments and 13 reverse primers for TCR Jbeta segments was used. Amplification of the CDR3 region of rearranged TCR beta genes was performed with a multiplex PCR assay on genomic DNA. On the Illumina HiSeq System, the amplified TCR beta libraries were sequenced as 87-base-pair reads. As for the authors' bioinformatics: Across the 640 or so repertoires, a later analysis counted tens of millions of unique TCR beta chains, roughly 11 million of which were shared by at least two donors. A nearest-neighbor algorithm error-corrected the raw reads and collapsed the reads into unique sequences, merging closely related sequences to remove PCR and sequencing errors. CDR3 sequences were aligned to IMGT reference sequences to assign V, D and J gene segments. Each retained sequence needed at least a six-nucleotide match to both a V gene segment and a J gene segment. Rearrangements were called productive when the CDR3 lacked stop codons and stayed in frame with V and J; all others were non-productive. CDR3 was defined according to IMGT convention as the region running from the second conserved V-encoded cysteine to the conserved J-encoded phenylalanine. The earlier analysis of fewer than 750 of the donors excluded sequences that lacked an unambiguous match to a single V gene segment. An earlier analysis of several hundred of the donors called V segments functional above 56.7% productive rearrangements and segregating when the between-donor standard deviation exceeded 5%. To diagnose cytomegalovirus status from the catalog of TCR beta chain sequences, a statistical classification framework was built. A later analysis assigned V and J genes by comparing TCR nucleotide sequences with IMGT/GENE-DB human TR gene sequences. The TCRdist pipeline was used in a later analysis to assign CDR3 sequences and most-parsimonious VDJ recombination scenarios. A later analysis defined each TCR beta chain by its CDR3 amino acid sequence plus V-gene family, and excluded reads lacking a unique V-gene family. A later analysis removed nearly 600 highly shared, low-generation-probability nucleotide sequences to deal with suspected cross-contamination and a sequencing artifact. For each public chain, a later analysis derived a clonal expansion index from normalized ranks of inferred template counts within each repertoire. In a later analysis, generation probabilities were computed with a VDJ recombination model fitted to out-of-frame rearrangements, and the resulting probabilities were checked against IGoR. In a later analysis, TCR-TCR, TCR-HLA and TCR-CMV co-occurrence was scored with hypergeometric tests, and a repertoire-size bias correction was applied to TCR pairs. A later analysis estimated false discovery rates by permuting HLA or CMV assignments 20 times. A later analysis grouped co-occurring TCRs with DBSCAN, adding TCRdist sequence similarity when clustering within HLA-allele-positive subsets. Co-occurrence clustering excluded repertoires with fewer than 30,000 or more than 120,000 public chains, plus five with anomalous nucleotide sharing. TCRdb provides this immuneACCESS table in a form limited to in-frame rearrangements. Some clones are lacking; in checked studies, under half of them reflect an unresolved V gene, and why the rest are absent is not known. D and trimming were read from the DNA, whereas the V and J calls and clone size are those reported in that table. The sample profile shows 200,000 to 250,000 clones; approximately 79% of them were found once. The ten most abundant clones make up around 1.8% of the sample.

In total, more than 500 healthy bone marrow donors made up the cohort. Cohort members were all nominally healthy when sampled, although unrecorded immune exposures were likely present. The donor tested CMV seronegative and was one of the 352 seronegative cohort members. Each donor provided a peripheral blood sample, and peripheral blood mononuclear cells were used for TCR beta sequencing. Genomic DNA was extracted from the blood cell samples with the Qiagen DNeasy Blood Extraction Kit. The rearrangement combines TRBV6-1 with TRBJ1-1, and TRBD1 aligns with 9 junction nucleotides. The clonotype originates from a young man in good health and CMV-seronegative. The sequencing input was PBMCs. At the DNA level, the sequence is TGTGCCAGCAGTAGGACAGGGGAAAAAGCTTTCTTT. Its protein product is CASSRTGEKAFF.